The 26 T cell receptor beta chains given below trace back to one sample, sequenced in a study of blood T cell repertoires in COVID-19. The repertoire was sequenced with immunoSEQ multiplex PCR; TCRdb's copy has only in-frame clones and lacks some. This table has some 150,000 clones, more than 75% appearing once. Input material: peripheral blood. The receptor source for this set is a middle-aged man with active COVID-19.

This chain connects TRBV2 to TRBJ2-7; D is uncertain. The V and J ends lost 7 bases and 7 bases respectively, with 11 bases between them. CDR1 is SNHLY and CDR2 is FYNNEI in the germline V gene. This CDR3 spans 11 amino acids. The CDR3 DNA is TGTGCCAGCACTACGGCCAGGGAGCAGTACTTC. It codes for CASTTAREQYF.

The rearrangement links TRBV5-1 to TRBJ1-2, with D perhaps matching TRBD1 (5 bases). The CDR3 runs to 13 residues. The germline V gene has CDR1 SGHRS and CDR2 YFSETQ. With 5 bases removed from V and 4 bases from J, the gap between germline ends came to 12 bases. The CDR3 coding sequence is TGCGCCAGCAGATTGCTGGGGGGCTATGGCTACACCTTC. Residues: CASRLLGGYGYTF. Full variable domain (remainder filled in from reference TRBV5-1 and TRBJ1-2): KAGVTQTPRYLIKTRGQQVTLSCSPISGHRSVSWYQQTPGQGLQFLFEYFSETQRNKGNFPGRFSGRQFSNSRSEMNVSTLELGDSALYLCASRLLGGYGYTFGSGTRLTVV.

The chain recombines TRBV20-1 with TRBJ1-1; the D is unclear. In germline, CDR1 is DFQATT, CDR2 SNEGSKA (reference sequence). Trimming took off 3 bases at V and 0 bases at J, with 14 bases between the two ends. CDR3 length equals 15 residues. The DNA of the CDR3 is TGCAGTGCTAGTGGATCAGTACCCATGAACACTGAAGCTTTCTTT. This encodes CSASGSVPMNTEAFF.

The chain links TRBV14 to TRBJ2-2; D ambiguous. This CDR3 region has 12 residues. Trimming took off 6 bases at V and 8 bases at J, with 10 bases between the two ends. Looked up from germline, CDR1 is SGHDN and CDR2 is FVKESK. CDR3 bases: TGTGCCAGCAGTCCCGAGGTGGGGGAGCTGTTTTTT. Translation: CASSPEVGELFF.

The chain carries TRBV11-3 and TRBJ1-5, with 9 bases that match TRBD1. The CDR3 is 14 amino acids. Germline V CDR1 and CDR2: SGHNT, YENEEA. In DNA, the CDR3 is TGTTACCCTGGGGACAGGGACCTTAATCAGCCCCAGCATTTT. The encoded protein is CYPGDRDLNQPQHF.

The CDR3 nucleotides are TGTGCCAGTAGAGGGGGACAGGGCAAGGAGCAGTACTTC. It specifies CASRGGQGKEQYF. This chain joins TRBV19 and TRBJ2-7, with TRBD1 matching 9 bases. Looked up from germline, CDR1 is LNHDA and CDR2 is SQIVND (reference sequence). V gave up 6 bases and J gave up 7 bases; unmatched junction bases: 7. CDR3 length: 13 amino acids.

This chain joins TRBV30 and TRBJ2-7, with D possibly matching TRBD1 (6 bases). Trimming took 2 bases from V and 3 from J, leaving 11 bases between them. CDR3 size: 13 residues. Germline CDR1 is GTSNPN and CDR2 is SVGIG (reference sequence). The CDR3 here is CAWSLRGGYEQYF. CDR3 in DNA: TGTGCCTGGAGTCTAAGAGGGGGCTACGAGCAGTACTTC.

This chain uses TRBV29-1 with TRBJ2-2; TRBD1 matches 7 bases. CDR1 is SQVTM and CDR2 is ANQGSEA in the germline V gene. V shed 6 bases and J 1 base; nucleotides not matched to a gene: 5. The CDR3 covers 14 residues. As DNA, the CDR3 is TGCAGCGTAGGGACAGACGAGAACACCGGGGAGCTGTTTTTT. It translates to CSVGTDENTGELFF.

This chain uses TRBV5-4 with TRBJ2-1, with D unclear. Germline V gives CDR1 SGHNT, CDR2 YYREEE (reference sequence). V was trimmed by 4 bases and J by 2 bases, leaving 4 bases between them. The CDR3 covers 12 residues. The DNA of the CDR3 is TGTGCCAGCAGCCGAGCCTACAATGAGCAGTTCTTC. Encoded protein: CASSRAYNEQFF.

The chain links TRBV19 to TRBJ1-2, with TRBD1 identical over 7 bases. The germline V gene encodes CDR1 LNHDA and CDR2 SQIVND (reference sequence). The junction had 7 bases not matched to a gene; V was cut back by 2 bases and J by 4 bases. The CDR3 is 15 residues long. CDR3 in DNA: TGTGCCAGTAGTATATACCGGGACAGAACCTATGGCTACACCTTC. This encodes CASSIYRDRTYGYTF.

The chain links TRBV5-1 to TRBJ2-6; a possible D gene is TRBD1 (6 bases). V lost 3 bases to trimming and J lost 1 base, with 11 bases between them. The germline CDR1 and CDR2 sequences are SGHRS and YFSETQ. This CDR3 contains 16 residues. The DNA for the CDR3 is TGCGCCAGCAGCTCCAGGGGTGGATCTGGGGCCAACGTCCTGACTTTC. This codes for CASSSRGGSGANVLTF.

The chain recombines TRBV9 with TRBJ2-2, with TRBD1 identical over 9 bases. Germline V gene data show CDR1 as SGDLS and CDR2 as YYNGEE. This CDR3 has 15 residues. J was trimmed by 7 bases and V by 4 bases; bases with no gene match: 8. CDR3 protein: CASSKGGQGYGELFF. In DNA form, the CDR3 reads TGTGCCAGCAGCAAAGGGGGACAGGGTTACGGGGAGCTGTTTTTT.

The J gene is TRBJ2-1, the V gene TRBV7-8; 9 positions match TRBD1. Germline assignment: CDR1 SGHVS and CDR2 FQNEAQ. Trimming at V came to 4 bases and at J to 1 base, leaving 2 bases not matched to a gene. CDR3 length equals 15 residues. CDR3 amino acids: CASSWGQGSYNEQFF. CDR3 in DNA: TGTGCCAGCAGCTGGGGACAGGGATCCTACAATGAGCAGTTCTTC.

The V gene is TRBV5-1, the J gene TRBJ1-3; possible D gene TRBD1, 6 bases. Germline assignment: CDR1 SGHRS and CDR2 YFSETQ. This CDR3 is built from 13 residues. The V end was cut by 10 bases, the J end by 0 bases, with 11 bases between. This CDR3 is CAGDRSSGNTIYF. The CDR3 nucleotides read TGCGCCGGCGACAGGTCCTCTGGAAACACCATATATTTT.

Details on this clone: A read error is likely, as this CDR3 ends without the conserved phenylalanine or tryptophan. No DNA is shown, since the ends of the CDR3 on it are uncertain; the CDR3 is the one TCRdb lists. This chain connects TRBV3-1 (or the pseudogene TRBV3-2) to TRBJ1-2. 11 amino acids form the CDR3, both terminal residues included. The germline CDR1 and CDR2 sequences are LGHDT and YNNKEL (reference sequence). The CDR3 sequence: CASSQDHRSTL.

The rearrangement uses TRBV5-1 and TRBJ1-1, with no clear D. The CDR3 consists of 14 residues. In germline, CDR1 is SGHRS, CDR2 YFSETQ. V lost 4 bases and J 1 base, leaving 11 bases between the germline ends. CDR3 sequence (DNA): TGCGCCAGCAGCCCCACTGCTCAGAACACTGAAGCTTTCTTT. Amino acids: CASSPTAQNTEAFF.

The gene calls are TRBV19 and TRBJ1-5; D is perhaps TRBD1 (5 bases). V lost 5 bases and J lost 2, with 13 bases in between. Germline CDR1 LNHDA, CDR2 SQIVND (reference sequence). The CDR3 runs 15 residues. The CDR3 nucleotides are TGTGCCAGTAGTCCCGGAGGGGACGGCAATCAGCCCCAGCATTTT. This encodes CASSPGGDGNQPQHF.

This clone was observed once. The chain employs TRBV10-3 and TRBJ2-3; 7 nucleotides line up with TRBD1. V was clipped by 2 bases and J by 5 bases; unmatched bases: 4. This CDR3 is built from 14 residues. Germline V gene sequence: CDR1 ENHRY, CDR2 SYGVKD. CDR3: CAISERQGRDTQYF. CDR3 coding DNA: TGTGCCATCAGTGAGAGACAGGGCAGAGATACGCAGTATTTT.

V usage is TRBV6-5 and J usage is TRBJ2-7, with D perhaps TRBD1 (6 bases). The CDR3 extends over 14 amino acids. The ends were cut back, 6 bases at V and 1 base at J, with 13 bases in the middle. Germline V gene sequence: CDR1 MNHEY, CDR2 SVGAGI. This CDR3 reads CASRLQGPSYEQYF. CDR3 DNA: TGTGCCAGCAGGCTACAGGGCCCGTCCTACGAGCAGTACTTC.

This chain links TRBV7-8 with TRBJ2-7, with 13 bases identical to TRBD2. J lost 6 bases, V lost 5 bases, and 7 bases had no gene match. This CDR3 region has 15 residues. Germline CDR1 is SGHVS and CDR2 is FQNEAQ. Here the CDR3 reads CASSRGLAGAGEQYF. Here the CDR3 DNA reads TGTGCCAGCAGCCGCGGACTAGCGGGGGCTGGCGAGCAGTACTTC.

The chain carries TRBV9 and TRBJ2-3, with a weak D call TRBD2 (6 bases). V lost 2 bases, J lost 6 bases, and 13 bases lay in between. CDR1 and CDR2 from the germline V gene are SGDLS and YYNGEE. This CDR3 spans 14 amino acids. The DNA of the CDR3 is TGTGCCAGCAGCGTGGGCGGGGACGGGGATACGCAGTATTTT. Its translation is CASSVGGDGDTQYF.

The chain is built from TRBV2 and TRBJ1-2; D remains unclear. This CDR3 comprises 13 residues. V was trimmed by 6 bases and J by 2 bases, leaving 10 bases between them. From germline, CDR1 is SNHLY and CDR2 FYNNEI. For the CDR3, the DNA is TGTGCCAGCAGAAGGCAGACAAACTATGGCTACACCTTC. It specifies CASRRQTNYGYTF.

The V gene is TRBV6-4, the J gene TRBJ1-4, with 8 bases identical to TRBD1. The germline CDR1 and CDR2 sequences are MRHNA and SNTAGT. The CDR3 spans 16 residues. V lost 9 bases to trimming and J lost 5 bases; unmatched junction nucleotides: 14. The CDR3 sequence: CARERGRGLRNEKLFF. The CDR3 bases are TGTGCCAGGGAGAGGGGCAGGGGGCTTCGGAATGAAAAACTGTTTTTT.

The V call is TRBV7-9, the J call TRBJ2-5; 11 bases map to TRBD1. This CDR3 region has 15 residues. Per germline, CDR1 SEHNR and CDR2 FQNEAQ (reference sequence). With 3 bases clipped from V and 2 bases from J, the junction kept 2 bases outside the gene matches. CDR3 nucleotides: TGTGCCAGCAGCTTGAGGGACAGGGGGCAAGAGACCCAGTACTTC. This codes for CASSLRDRGQETQYF.

This chain links TRBV11-2 with TRBJ1-2, with 8 bases lining up with TRBD1. V was pared by 6 bases and J by 7 bases, with 7 bases of the junction left unmatched. The CDR3 has 13 residues. In germline, CDR1 is SGHAT, CDR2 FQNNGV. CDR3 region: CASRRTGRVGYTF. The CDR3 nucleotides read TGTGCCAGCAGAAGGACAGGGAGGGTTGGCTACACCTTC. Looking up the rest from reference TRBV11-2 and TRBJ1-2 gives the full variable domain: EAGVAQSPRYKIIEKRQSVAFWCNPISGHATLYWYQQILGQGPKLLIQFQNNGVVDDSQLPKDRFSAERLKGVDSTLKIQPAKLEDSAVYLCASRRTGRVGYTFGSGTRLTVV.

CDR3 in DNA: TGTGCCAGCAGTTATCAGGGGGCTGGTGAAAAACTGTTTTTT. This sequence encodes CASSYQGAGEKLFF. This chain links TRBV28 with TRBJ1-4; 8 bases agree with TRBD1. The CDR3 contains 14 residues. The V segment lost 4 bases and the J segment 7 bases; nucleotides outside the gene matches: 5. CDR1 is MDHEN and CDR2 is SYDVKM in the germline V gene.